This TCR beta chain appears in the sequencing data of a study of regulatory T cells in long-lasting Graves disease. This clonotype was observed a handful of times. Antigen unknown. Sample time point: newly diagnosed GD, antithyroid drugs for less than 3 months. From RNA extracted from PBMCs, the TCR library was made. Peripheral blood, around 9.9 milliliters per patient, was collected in EDTA tubes. Overall study results and limits: Clonotypes that were public and shared totalled roughly 3,000 in persistent patients versus 800 to 1,000 in new patients. Study was limited to peripheral blood, excluding thyroid tissue.

Germline V gives CDR1 MDHEN, CDR2 SYDVKM. There are 17 residues in the CDR3. V dropped 7 bases and J dropped 0 bases, with 19 bases sitting between them. Building of the TCR beta libraries involved iRepertoire HTBI primers and Arm-PCR of CDR3 regions. TCRdb re-called the multiplex PCR reads through MiXCR, storing one row per CDR3 protein. The sample holds 410,000 or so distinct CDR3 sequences, 14% to 15% seen once. These data were likewise used in another study, on T cells in Graves' hyperthyroidism and ophthalmopathy.

This sequence originates from a woman in her twenties or thirties with Graves disease. The V and J genes are TRBV28 and TRBJ1-5; a possible D gene is TRBD1 (6 bases). Sequencing was performed on peripheral blood mononuclear cells (PBMCs), taken at new diagnosis, from a patient treated with antithyroid drugs. CDR3 in DNA: TGTGCCAGCACCACCCCTTTGGGGGGCTATAGCAATCAGCCCCAGCATTTT. Its protein product is CASTTPLGGYSNQPQHF.